This TCR beta chain comes out of a study of T cell repertoires in cytomegalovirus infection. Findings and caveats of the study: HLA-C-restricted TCR beta clonotypes specific for CMV led the ex vivo response.

TCRdb called the reads again in MiXCR, with one record for every CDR3 protein. The sample lists about 320,000 distinct CDR3 sequences, roughly 9.5% occurring once. This clonotype has just a few counts. The antigen remains unidentified. J gave up 5 bases and V 0 bases, and 5 bases lay outside the gene matches. This CDR3 contains 15 residues. CDR1 and CDR2 (germline): SGHNT, YYREEE (reference sequence). The sample was PBMCs. The J gene is TRBJ2-1, the V gene TRBV5-4, with 7 bases aligning to TRBD1. This TCR came from a human donor in good health (CMV status not recorded). Some clones in this sample may be carry-over from other donors' samples. CDR3 amino acids: CASSLAKGAHNEQFF. The DNA of the CDR3 is TGTGCCAGCAGCTTGGCCAAGGGGGCACACAATGAGCAGTTCTTC.